This T cell receptor beta chain is from a study of cytomegalovirus exposure and HLA in healthy donors. The donors (healthy individuals) were bone marrow donors. Note on this clone: What it recognizes is unknown.

Use of 60 Vbeta and 13 Jbeta primers characterized the PCR. Here immunoSEQ multiplex PCR was the method, and the copy in TCRdb shows in-frame clones only, minus some. Counted here are a few hundred thousand clones, 75% to 90% occurring once; the ten biggest clones make up approximately 0.3%. The germline V and J ends were trimmed by 7 bases and 4 bases, with 11 bases remaining between them. Germline CDR1 SGHKS, CDR2 YYEKEE (reference sequence). CDR3 length equals 12 residues. General study points: The Asian-associated ancestry cluster reportedly had fewer N-insertions than the approximately 700-donor mean in a later analysis. Some V segments (TRBV6-2 and TRBV6-3 among them) were excluded as indistinguishable.

The sample was PBMCs. This TCR came from a girl aged 2-15 years in good health and CMV-seronegative. The V and J genes are TRBV5-5 and TRBJ2-5; no reliable D call. The DNA for the CDR3 is TGTGCCAGCGGCCGACAAGGAGAGACCCAGTACTTC. Its translation: CASGRQGETQYF. Together with reference TRBV5-5 and TRBJ2-5, the CDR3 gives the full variable domain: DAGVTQSPTHLIKTRGQQVTLRCSPISGHKSVSWYQQVLGQGPQFIFQYYEKEERGRGNFPDRFSARQFPNYSSELNVNALLLGDSALYLCASGRQGETQYFGPGTRLLVL.